The clone carrying this T cell receptor beta chain was counted at least ten times. Per germline, CDR1 SNHLY and CDR2 FYNNEI. V gave up 3 bases and J gave up 1 base, with 7 bases separating them. The CDR3 extends over 15 amino acids. These data are taken from a study of control samples from healthy donors and cancer patients. TCRdb's table, derived via immunoSEQ multiplex PCR, lists solely in-frame clones and lacks some. The table has approximately 90,000 clones, more than 75% seen once. The chain couples TRBV2 to TRBJ2-6; D perhaps matches TRBD1 (6 bases). Source material: blood. The clonotype was recovered from a woman aged 40-49 years in good health. CDR3: CASSDDRSGANVLTF. The DNA of the CDR3 is TGTGCCAGCAGTGACGACAGGTCTGGGGCCAACGTCCTGACTTTC.